These 2 T cell receptor beta chains came from one sample sequenced in a study of metastatic and nonmetastatic thyroid tumors. TCRdb re-called the PCR reads through MiXCR. The data hold about 15,000 clones, with 15% to 20% observed a single time. Prior to thyroid surgery, none of the patients had received any treatment. What was sequenced was blood. These receptor sequences come from a female donor with papillary thyroid cancer or a benign thyroid nodule (not recorded which). Some clones in this sample may be carry-over from other donors' samples.

The rearrangement joins TRBV28 to TRBJ2-2, with D unresolved. Trimming removed 3 bases at V and 2 bases at J, with 1 base between. The CDR3 has 12 residues. The germline gives CDR1 MDHEN, CDR2 SYDVKM. DNA for the CDR3: TGTGCCAGCAGTTTCAACACCGGGGAGCTGTTTTTT. Its protein product is CASSFNTGELFF.

This clone was counted a few times. The J gene is TRBJ1-1, the V gene TRBV2; the D is unclear. The germline gives CDR1 SNHLY, CDR2 FYNNEI. Trimming removed 4 bases at V and 4 bases at J, with 10 bases between. The CDR3 contains 13 residues. The CDR3 nucleotides are TGTGCCAGCAGTGTAAGTGTTTTCACTGAAGCTTTCTTT. Amino acid sequence: CASSVSVFTEAFF.